The 4 T cell receptor beta chains below come from one sample, sequenced in a study of cytomegalovirus exposure and HLA in healthy donors. PCR used 60 Vbeta primers and 13 Jbeta primers. Some clones are missing from TCRdb's copy, which holds only in-frame ones; the method was immunoSEQ multiplex PCR. The profile shows under 140,000 clones, about 86% of them singletons. The sample comprised PBMCs. Receptor source: a man between 40 and 49 years old in good health and CMV-seronegative.

V and J are TRBV29-1 and TRBJ2-3, with a tentative D call TRBD2 (6 bases). The CDR3 is 12 amino acids. Germline CDR1 SQVTM, CDR2 ANQGSEA. The V and J ends lost 5 bases and 3 bases respectively, with 9 bases between them. In DNA form, the CDR3 reads TGCAGCGTTTTAAGCGGGACAGATACGCAGTATTTT. Amino acids: CSVLSGTDTQYF.

The chain is built from TRBV11-1 and TRBJ1-1; D is unclear. The CDR3 is made up of 13 amino acids. Germline lookup yields CDR1 SGHAT and CDR2 FQDESV (reference sequence). V dropped 2 bases and J dropped 1 base, with 5 bases sitting between them. CDR3 residues: CASSLRGNTEAFF. The CDR3 DNA reads TGTGCCAGCAGCTTAAGAGGGAACACTGAAGCTTTCTTT.

The rearrangement uses TRBV18 and TRBJ2-5, with 8 bases identical to TRBD2. CDR1 KGHSH and CDR2 LQKENI come from the germline V gene. After removal of 6 bases from V and 2 bases from J, the junction contained 11 bases not matched to a gene. The CDR3 covers 16 residues. The CDR3 is CASSPRLASVQETQYF. CDR3 nucleotide sequence: TGTGCCAGCTCGCCCAGACTAGCGTCAGTTCAAGAGACCCAGTACTTC.

The chain couples TRBV9 to TRBJ1-1; no reliable D call. V shed 0 bases and J shed 2 bases, with 8 bases lying between them. The CDR3 extends over 14 amino acids. Germline assignment: CDR1 SGDLS and CDR2 YYNGEE. CDR3 nucleotides: TGTGCCAGCAGCGTAGGGGTAGCAAACACTGAAGCTTTCTTT. Translating gives CASSVGVANTEAFF.